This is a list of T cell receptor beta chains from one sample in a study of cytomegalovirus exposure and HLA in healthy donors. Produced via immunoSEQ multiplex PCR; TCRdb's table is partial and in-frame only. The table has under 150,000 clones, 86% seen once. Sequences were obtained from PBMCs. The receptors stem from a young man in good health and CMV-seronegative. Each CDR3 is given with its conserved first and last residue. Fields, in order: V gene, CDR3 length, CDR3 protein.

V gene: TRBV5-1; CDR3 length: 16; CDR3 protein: CASSLAPGQGTYEQYF
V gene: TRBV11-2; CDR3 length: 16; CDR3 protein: CASSSIRDRLNYGYTF
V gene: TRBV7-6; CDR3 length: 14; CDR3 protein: CASSLGEGGNEQFF
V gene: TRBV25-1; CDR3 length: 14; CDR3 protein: CASSGTSGSYEQYF
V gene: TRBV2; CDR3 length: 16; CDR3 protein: CASSLRVAGVYNEQFF
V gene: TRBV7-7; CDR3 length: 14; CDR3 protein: CASSSLTSTDTQYF
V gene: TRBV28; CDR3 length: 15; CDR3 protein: CASSSPRVGNQPQHF
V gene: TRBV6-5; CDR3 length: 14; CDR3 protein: CASSQQRAAYEQYF
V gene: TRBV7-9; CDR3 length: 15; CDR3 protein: CASSLLAGGRNEQFF
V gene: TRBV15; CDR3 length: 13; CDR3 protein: CATSRELRETQYF
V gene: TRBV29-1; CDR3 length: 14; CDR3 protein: CSVVASGGFETQYF
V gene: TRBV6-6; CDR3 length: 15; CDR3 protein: CASSYSEGLGTEAFF
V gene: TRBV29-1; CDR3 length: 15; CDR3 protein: CSAPTGGRVGAEAFF
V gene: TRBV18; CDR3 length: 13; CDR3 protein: CASSPLTGPGYTF
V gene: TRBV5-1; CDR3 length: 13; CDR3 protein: CASSLRDTYEQYF
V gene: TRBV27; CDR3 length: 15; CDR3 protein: CASSLSILVRETQYF